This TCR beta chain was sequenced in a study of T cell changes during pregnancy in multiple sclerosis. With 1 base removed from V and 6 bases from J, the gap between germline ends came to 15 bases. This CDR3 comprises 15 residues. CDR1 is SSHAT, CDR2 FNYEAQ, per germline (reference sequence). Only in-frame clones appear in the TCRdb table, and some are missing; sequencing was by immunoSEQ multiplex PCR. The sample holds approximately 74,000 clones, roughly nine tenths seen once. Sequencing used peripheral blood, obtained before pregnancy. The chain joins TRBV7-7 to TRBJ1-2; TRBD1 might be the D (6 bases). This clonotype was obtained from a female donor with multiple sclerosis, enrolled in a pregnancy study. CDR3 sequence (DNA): TGTGCCAGCAGCTTAGAGTCCCCAGGGGCGAATGGCTACACCTTC. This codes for CASSLESPGANGYTF.